This T cell receptor beta chain was found in a study of cytomegalovirus exposure and HLA in healthy donors. Study conclusions and caveats: Among the most significant clusters, several appeared linked to common viral pathogens in a later analysis. Owing to their indistinguishability, certain V segments, notably TRBV6-2 and TRBV6-3, were excluded. Among CMV-associated TCR beta chains, most appeared HLA-restricted in a later analysis. Solely CMV serostatus was available to characterize immune exposure.

The PCR had 60 Vbeta and 13 Jbeta primers. This table comes from immunoSEQ multiplex PCR, and its TCRdb copy is limited to in-frame clones, with some not included. Of 150,000 to 180,000 clones detected, roughly four fifths appear once; the ten largest clones hold over 1.3%. The CDR3 consists of 14 residues. Germline V gives CDR1 KGHSH, CDR2 LQKENI. Between the trimmed V and J ends, which lost 5 bases and 4 bases, there was a span of 15 bases. About this clone: No antigen is known for it.

The chain has TRBV18 and TRBJ2-7, with no clear D. This clonotype was obtained from a man aged 18 to 29 in good health and CMV-seronegative. Specimen: PBMCs. CDR3 coding DNA: TGTGCCAGCTCAGATGCCCTTAGTAGTTACGAGCAGTACTTC. It specifies CASSDALSSYEQYF.